The sequence of this T cell receptor beta chain was determined in a study of identical twins. The study, taken as a whole, reports: Out-of-frame alpha sequences common to twins exhibited a surplus of low generation probability. Twin pairs had excess sharing that was weaker in beta out-of-frame sequences.

This clonotype was observed a few times. What it recognizes is unknown. Deletions cut 7 bases from V and 3 bases from J, with 10 bases between. This CDR3 region has 12 residues. CDR1 and CDR2 from the germline V gene are SGDLS and YYNGEE. Unique molecular identifiers were present on the cDNA, and a universal primer site came from template switching. A single record per CDR3 protein comes from TCRdb applying MiXCR to the 5' RACE reads. The table shows about 190,000 distinct CDR3 sequences, with more than 15% occurring only once. Another study also made use of these data, one on T cells expressing NK-cell markers. This second study says: According to the study, TCR beta repertoires originated from sorted CD3+CD56+NKG2C+, CD3+CD56+NKG2C- and CD3+CD56-NKG2C+ T cells.

The source material was CD8+ T cells sorted from blood. This TCR was sampled from a young woman in good health. The J gene is TRBJ1-2, the V gene TRBV9; tentative D call: TRBD1 (6 bases). DNA for the CDR3: TGTGCCAGCGGGGGGGCGGACTATGGCTACACCTTC. It specifies CASGGADYGYTF.